This note documents a single T cell receptor beta chain sequence. Amplification used 60 Vbeta primers and 13 Jbeta primers. This table comes from immunoSEQ multiplex PCR, and its TCRdb copy is limited to in-frame clones, with some not included. The repertoire holds under 130,000 clones, with around 82% as singletons. This CDR3 is 13 amino acids long. Germline CDR1 and CDR2: MNHEY and SVGAGI. Trimming cost V 0 bases and J 5 bases, with 7 bases left between them. Each donor was healthy, and each was a bone marrow donor. The data belong to a study of cytomegalovirus exposure and HLA in healthy donors. Sequencing was carried out using PBMCs. The chain is built from TRBV6-5 and TRBJ1-2; unclear D gene. The clonotype was recovered from a woman aged 18-29 years in good health and CMV-seropositive. CDR3 sequence (DNA): TGTGCCAGCAGTTACTCGAGAGGGTATGGCTACACCTTC. Its protein is CASSYSRGYGYTF.